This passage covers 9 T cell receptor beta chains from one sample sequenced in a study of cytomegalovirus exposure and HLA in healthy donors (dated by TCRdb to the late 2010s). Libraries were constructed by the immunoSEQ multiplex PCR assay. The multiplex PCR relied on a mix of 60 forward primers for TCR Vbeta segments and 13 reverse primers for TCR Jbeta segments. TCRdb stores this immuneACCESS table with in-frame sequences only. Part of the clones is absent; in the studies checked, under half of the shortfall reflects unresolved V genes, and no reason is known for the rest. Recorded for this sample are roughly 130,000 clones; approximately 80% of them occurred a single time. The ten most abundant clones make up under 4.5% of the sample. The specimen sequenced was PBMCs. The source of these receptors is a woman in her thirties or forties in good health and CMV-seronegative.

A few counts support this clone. DNA of the CDR3: TGCGCCAGCAGCTACGAGACAGAAACTGAAGCTTTCTTT. It codes for CASSYETETEAFF. The gene calls are TRBV5-1 and TRBJ1-1, with a possible D match to TRBD1 (5 bases). CDR1 and CDR2 (germline): SGHRS, YFSETQ. The V end was cut by 3 bases, the J end by 5 bases, with 11 bases between. There are 13 residues in the CDR3. Variable domain in full (rest from reference TRBV5-1 and TRBJ1-1): KAGVTQTPRYLIKTRGQQVTLSCSPISGHRSVSWYQQTPGQGLQFLFEYFSETQRNKGNFPGRFSGRQFSNSRSEMNVSTLELGDSALYLCASSYETETEAFFGQGTRLTVV.

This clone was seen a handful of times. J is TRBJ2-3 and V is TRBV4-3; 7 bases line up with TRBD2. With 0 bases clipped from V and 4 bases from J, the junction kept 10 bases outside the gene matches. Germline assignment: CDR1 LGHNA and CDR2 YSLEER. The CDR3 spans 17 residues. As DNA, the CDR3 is TGCGCCAGCAGCCAAGATCCGCGCGGGAGACTCGCAGATACGCAGTATTTT. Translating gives CASSQDPRGRLADTQYF.

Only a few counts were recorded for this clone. In nucleotides, the CDR3 is TGTGCCAGTAGCCACGCCAGCTCTGGAAACACCATATATTTT. It translates to CASSHASSGNTIYF. The rearrangement links TRBV19 to TRBJ1-3, with D unclear. V lost 6 bases to trimming and J lost 0 bases, with 9 bases between them. Looked up from germline, CDR1 is LNHDA and CDR2 is SQIVND (reference sequence). The CDR3 runs 14 residues. The whole variable domain, remainder taken from reference TRBV19 and TRBJ1-3, is DGGITQSPKYLFRKEGQNVTLSCEQNLNHDAMYWYRQDPGQGLRLIYYSQIVNDFQKGDIAEGYSVSREKKESFPLTVTSAQKNPTAFYLCASSHASSGNTIYFGEGSWLTVV.

The CDR3 nucleotides read TGTGCCAGCAGCTTCGGGGAGGTAGTTCGTGAGCAGTACTTC. Protein: CASSFGEVVREQYF. This chain connects TRBV7-8 to TRBJ2-7; possibly TRBD2 for D (6 bases). Trimming shortened V by 3 bases and J by 7 bases, and 16 bases separated the two germline ends. CDR1 SGHVS and CDR2 FQNEAQ come from the germline V gene. The CDR3 contains 14 residues.

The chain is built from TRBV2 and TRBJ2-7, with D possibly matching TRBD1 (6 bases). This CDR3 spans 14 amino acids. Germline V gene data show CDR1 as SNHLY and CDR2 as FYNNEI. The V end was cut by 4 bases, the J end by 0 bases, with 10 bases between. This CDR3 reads CASSGADSSYEQYF. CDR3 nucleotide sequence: TGTGCCAGCAGTGGCGCGGACAGCTCCTACGAGCAGTACTTC.

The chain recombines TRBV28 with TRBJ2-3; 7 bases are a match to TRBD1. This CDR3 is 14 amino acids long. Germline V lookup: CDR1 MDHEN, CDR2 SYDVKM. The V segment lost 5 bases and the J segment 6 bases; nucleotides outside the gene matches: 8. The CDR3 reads CASSGATGVDTQYF. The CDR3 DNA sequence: TGTGCCAGCAGTGGAGCCACAGGGGTCGATACGCAGTATTTT.

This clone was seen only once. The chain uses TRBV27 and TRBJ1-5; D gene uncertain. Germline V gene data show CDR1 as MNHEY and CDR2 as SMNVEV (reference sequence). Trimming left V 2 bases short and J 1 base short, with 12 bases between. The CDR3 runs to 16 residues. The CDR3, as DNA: TGTGCCAGCAGTTTAGCAGGTGCGGGGAGCAATCAGCCCCAGCATTTT. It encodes CASSLAGAGSNQPQHF.

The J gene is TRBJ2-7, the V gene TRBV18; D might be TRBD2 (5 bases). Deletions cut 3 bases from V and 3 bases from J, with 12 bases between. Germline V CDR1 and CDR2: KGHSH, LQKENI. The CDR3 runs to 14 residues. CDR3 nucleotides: TGTGCCAGCTCACCCGGGGTGGCAGACTACGAGCAGTACTTC. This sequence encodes CASSPGVADYEQYF.

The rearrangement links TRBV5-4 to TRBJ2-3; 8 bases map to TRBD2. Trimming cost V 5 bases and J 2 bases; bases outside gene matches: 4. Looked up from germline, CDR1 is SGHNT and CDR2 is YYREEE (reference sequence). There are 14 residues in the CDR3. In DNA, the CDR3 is TGTGCCAGCAGGACCGGGGGGGCCACAGATACGCAGTATTTT. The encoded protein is CASRTGGATDTQYF.